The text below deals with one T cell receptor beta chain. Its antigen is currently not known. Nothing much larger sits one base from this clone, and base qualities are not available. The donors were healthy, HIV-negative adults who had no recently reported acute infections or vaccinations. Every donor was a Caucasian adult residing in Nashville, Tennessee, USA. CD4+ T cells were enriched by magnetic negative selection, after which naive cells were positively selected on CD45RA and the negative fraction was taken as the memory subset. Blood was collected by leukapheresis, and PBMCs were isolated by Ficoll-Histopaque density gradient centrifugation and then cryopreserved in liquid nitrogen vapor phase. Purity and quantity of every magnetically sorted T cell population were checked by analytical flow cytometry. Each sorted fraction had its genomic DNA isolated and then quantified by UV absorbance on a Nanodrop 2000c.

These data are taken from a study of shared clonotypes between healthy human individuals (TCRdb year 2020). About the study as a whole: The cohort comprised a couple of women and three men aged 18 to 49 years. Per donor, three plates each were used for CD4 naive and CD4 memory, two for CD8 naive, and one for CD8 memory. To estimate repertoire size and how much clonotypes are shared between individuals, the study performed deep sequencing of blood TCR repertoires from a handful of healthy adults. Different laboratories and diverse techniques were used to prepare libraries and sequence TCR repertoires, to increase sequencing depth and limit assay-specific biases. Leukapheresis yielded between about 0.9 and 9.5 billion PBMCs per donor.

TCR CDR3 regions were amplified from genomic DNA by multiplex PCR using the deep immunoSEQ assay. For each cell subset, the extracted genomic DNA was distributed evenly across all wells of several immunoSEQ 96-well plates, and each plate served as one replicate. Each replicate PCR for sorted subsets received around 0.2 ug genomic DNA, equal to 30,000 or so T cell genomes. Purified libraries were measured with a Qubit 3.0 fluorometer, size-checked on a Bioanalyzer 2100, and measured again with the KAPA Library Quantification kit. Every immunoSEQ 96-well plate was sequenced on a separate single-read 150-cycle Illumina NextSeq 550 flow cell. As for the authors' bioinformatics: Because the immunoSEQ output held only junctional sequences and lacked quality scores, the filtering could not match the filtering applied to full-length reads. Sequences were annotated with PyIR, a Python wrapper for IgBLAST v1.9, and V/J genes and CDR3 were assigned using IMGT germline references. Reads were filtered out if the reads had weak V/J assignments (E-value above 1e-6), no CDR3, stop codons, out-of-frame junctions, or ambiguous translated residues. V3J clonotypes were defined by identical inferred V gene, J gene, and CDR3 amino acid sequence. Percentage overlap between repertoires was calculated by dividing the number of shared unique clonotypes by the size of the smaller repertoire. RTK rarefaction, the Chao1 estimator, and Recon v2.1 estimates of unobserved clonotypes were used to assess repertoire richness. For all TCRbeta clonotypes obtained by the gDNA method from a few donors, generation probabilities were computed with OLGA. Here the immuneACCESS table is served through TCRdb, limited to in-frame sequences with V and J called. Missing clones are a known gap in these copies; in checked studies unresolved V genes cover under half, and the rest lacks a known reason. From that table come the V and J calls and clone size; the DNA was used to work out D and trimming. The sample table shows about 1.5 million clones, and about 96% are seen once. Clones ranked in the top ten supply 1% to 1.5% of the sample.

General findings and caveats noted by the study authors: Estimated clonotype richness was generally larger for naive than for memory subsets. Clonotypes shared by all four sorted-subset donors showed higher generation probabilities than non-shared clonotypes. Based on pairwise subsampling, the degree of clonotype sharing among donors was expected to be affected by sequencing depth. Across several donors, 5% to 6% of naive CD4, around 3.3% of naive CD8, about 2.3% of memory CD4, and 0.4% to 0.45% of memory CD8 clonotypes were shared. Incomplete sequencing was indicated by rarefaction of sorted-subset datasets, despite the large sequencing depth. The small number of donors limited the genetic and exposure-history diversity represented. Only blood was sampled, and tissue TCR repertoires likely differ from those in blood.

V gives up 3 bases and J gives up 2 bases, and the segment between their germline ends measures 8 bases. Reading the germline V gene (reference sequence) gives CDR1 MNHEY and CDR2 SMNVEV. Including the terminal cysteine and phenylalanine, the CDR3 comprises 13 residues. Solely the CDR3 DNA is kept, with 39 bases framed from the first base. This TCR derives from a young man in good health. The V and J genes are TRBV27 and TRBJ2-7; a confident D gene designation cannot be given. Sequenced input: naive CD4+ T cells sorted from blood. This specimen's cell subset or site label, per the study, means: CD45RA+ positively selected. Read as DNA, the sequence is TGTGCCAGCAGTTTGGGAAAGCCCTACGAGCAGTACTTC. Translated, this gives CASSLGKPYEQYF.